Listed below are T cell receptor beta chains from one sample, sequenced in a study of radiotherapy plus CTLA-4 blockade in lung cancer. The repertoire was sequenced with immunoSEQ multiplex PCR; TCRdb's copy has only in-frame clones and lacks some. The table lists roughly 120,000 clones, about 83% of them singletons. This sample comprised peripheral blood, obtained from a patient treated with radiotherapy plus ipilimumab. The receptors stem from a human donor with non-small cell lung cancer who had a partial response to radiotherapy plus ipilimumab. The CDR3 runs from the conserved cysteine through the conserved F or W. A D gene is named only where the DNA matches it firmly. The size of a clone is reported for some rows only, either as once, few or many, or as a class for expanded clones.

CDR3 protein | CDR3 DNA | V gene | D gene | clone size | J gene
CASSSWGTSGMINEQFF | TGTGCCAGCAGCTCATGGGGGACTAGCGGGATGATCAATGAGCAGTTCTTC | TRBV7-9 | TRBD2 | . | TRBJ2-1
CAWSVKRSSYNEQFF | TGTGCCTGGAGTGTCAAGAGGAGCTCCTACAATGAGCAGTTCTTC | TRBV30 | . | . | TRBJ2-1
CASREPNYGYTF | TGTGCCAGCAGGGAACCAAACTATGGCTACACCTTC | TRBV25-1 | . | . | TRBJ1-2
CASSLVGGNTEAFF | TGTGCCAGCAGTTTAGTGGGGGGGAACACTGAAGCTTTCTTT | TRBV28 | . | . | TRBJ1-1
CASSLAWAGSSTDTQYF | TGTGCCAGCAGCTTAGCCTGGGCGGGATCGAGCACAGATACGCAGTATTTT | TRBV7-9 | . | . | TRBJ2-3
CASSVGQGRVGNQPQHF | TGTGCCAGTAGTGTGGGACAGGGGAGGGTGGGCAATCAGCCCCAGCATTTT | TRBV19 | TRBD1 | . | TRBJ1-5
CASSRAGVLAYEQYF | TGCGCCAGCAGTAGAGCGGGAGTCCTCGCCTACGAGCAGTACTTC | TRBV4-1 | TRBD2 | . | TRBJ2-7
CSARDGGGAFF | TGCAGTGCTAGGGATGGCGGAGGAGCTTTCTTT | TRBV20-1 | . | . | TRBJ1-1
CASSPGQTTYGYTF | TGTGCCAGCAGCCCGGGACAGACGACCTATGGCTACACCTTC | TRBV6-1 | TRBD1 | few | TRBJ1-2
CASSEIGDGTEAFF | TGTGCCAGCAGTGAAATAGGGGATGGCACTGAAGCTTTCTTT | TRBV6-1 | . | . | TRBJ1-1
CASSLVGTFLYGYTF | TGCGCCAGCAGCCTAGTAGGGACATTTCTCTATGGCTACACCTTC | TRBV5-1 | . | . | TRBJ1-2
CATSRGESTNEKLFF | TGTGCCACCAGCAGAGGGGAGTCAACTAATGAAAAACTGTTTTTT | TRBV15 | . | . | TRBJ1-4
CASSLAGTGINQPQHF | TGTGCCAGCAGCCTCGCCGGGACAGGCATCAATCAGCCCCAGCATTTT | TRBV28 | TRBD1 | once | TRBJ1-5
CASSLSGTGIGYTF | TGTGCCAGCAGTTTATCTGGGACAGGCATTGGCTACACCTTC | TRBV27 | TRBD1 | . | TRBJ1-2
CASSQPREAGNTIYF | TGCGCCAGCAGCCAACCCAGGGAAGCTGGAAACACCATATATTTT | TRBV4-1 | . | . | TRBJ1-3
CASSFGQGSNTGELFF | TGTGCCAGCAGCTTCGGCCAGGGGTCGAACACCGGGGAGCTGTTTTTT | TRBV7-8 | . | . | TRBJ2-2
CASSFQGQSNQPQHF | TGTGCCAGCAGCTTCCAGGGACAGAGCAATCAGCCCCAGCATTTT | TRBV7-8 | TRBD1 | . | TRBJ1-5
CASDTGFETDTQYF | TGCGCCAGCGATACAGGGTTCGAGACAGATACGCAGTATTTT | TRBV5-1 | . | . | TRBJ2-3
CASKGGGLADEQFF | TGTGCCAGCAAAGGGGGGGGGCTTGCGGATGAGCAGTTCTTC | TRBV6-5 | . | . | TRBJ2-1
CASSVRGAGVGDTQYF | TGTGCCAGTAGCGTACGGGGAGCAGGTGTTGGAGATACGCAGTATTTT | TRBV19 | . | . | TRBJ2-3
CASSSPPGLYEQFF | TGTGCCAGCAGCTCACCTCCGGGTTTGTATGAGCAGTTCTTC | TRBV7-9 | . | . | TRBJ2-1
CASSFNDNEQFF | TGTGCCAGCAGTTTCAATGACAATGAGCAGTTCTTC | TRBV28 | . | . | TRBJ2-1
CASSARQGRDTEAFF | TGTGCCAGCAGTGCCCGACAGGGGAGGGATACTGAAGCTTTCTTT | TRBV6-1 | TRBD1 | . | TRBJ1-1
CASSLETGGANVLTF | TGTGCCAGCAGCTTAGAGACGGGGGGGGCCAACGTCCTGACTTTC | TRBV7-9 | . | few | TRBJ2-6
CASSYTPFGETQYF | TGTGCCAGCAGTTATACCCCTTTCGGGGAGACCCAGTACTTC | TRBV6-5 | . | . | TRBJ2-5
CSAIFGGSGNTIYF | TGCAGCGCCATTTTCGGGGGATCTGGAAACACCATATATTTT | TRBV29-1 | . | once | TRBJ1-3
CASSGGGGTEAFF | TGTGCCAGTAGCGGAGGGGGGGGAACTGAAGCTTTCTTT | TRBV19 | . | once | TRBJ1-1
CASSPPVAGQEKLFF | TGTGCCAGCTCACCACCGGTGGCAGGACAGGAAAAACTGTTTTTT | TRBV18 | . | many | TRBJ1-4
CASSPRQAGYNEQFF | TGTGCCAGCAGCCCCCGCCAAGCGGGATACAATGAGCAGTTCTTC | TRBV9 | TRBD2 | . | TRBJ2-1
CASSLDWGLTGELFF | TGTGCCAGCAGCTTAGACTGGGGGCTCACCGGGGAGCTGTTTTTT | TRBV7-2 | . | . | TRBJ2-2
CASSWAVAYEQYF | TGTGCCAGCAGTTGGGCCGTAGCCTACGAGCAGTACTTC | TRBV27 | . | . | TRBJ2-7
CASSLDNNYGYTF | TGTGCCAGCAGTCTCGACAACAACTATGGCTACACCTTC | TRBV7-9 | . | . | TRBJ1-2
CASSRGQAGQPQHF | TGTGCCAGCAGCCGTGGACAGGCTGGCCAGCCCCAGCATTTT | TRBV5-6 | TRBD1 | . | TRBJ1-5
CATWGTGYEQYF | TGTGCCACCTGGGGGACAGGCTACGAGCAGTACTTC | TRBV30 | TRBD1 | . | TRBJ2-7
CASSESGSIYEQYF | TGTGCCAGCAGTGAGAGCGGGAGTATATACGAGCAGTACTTC | TRBV6-5 | TRBD2 | few | TRBJ2-7
CATSRAAGQGYEQYF | TGTGCCACCAGCAGGGCTGCGGGACAGGGATACGAGCAGTACTTC | TRBV15 | TRBD1 | . | TRBJ2-7
CASSGLSGSPLNEQFF | TGTGCCAGCAGTGGATTAAGCGGGAGTCCTCTCAATGAGCAGTTCTTC | TRBV25-1 | TRBD2 | . | TRBJ2-1
CASSPGTSGRFDEQYF | TGCGCCAGCAGCCCGGGGACTAGCGGGAGATTTGACGAGCAGTACTTC | TRBV5-1 | TRBD2 | . | TRBJ2-7
CASSPLYGQGNTEAFF | TGTGCCAGTAGCCCACTCTACGGACAGGGAAACACTGAAGCTTTCTTT | TRBV19 | TRBD1 | . | TRBJ1-1
CASSQERQTNYGYTF | TGTGCCAGCAGCCAAGAACGACAGACTAACTATGGCTACACCTTC | TRBV4-2 | . | . | TRBJ1-2